One and the same sample provided the 21 T cell receptor beta chains below, sequenced in a study of blood T cell repertoires in COVID-19. Clones were sequenced by immunoSEQ multiplex PCR, and TCRdb holds only the in-frame ones, with some missing. This table holds around 270,000 clones, 88% found once. Source material: peripheral blood. These receptors originate from a man aged 60 to 69 who had recovered from COVID-19.

V usage is TRBV4-2 and J usage is TRBJ1-4; unclear D gene. Per germline, CDR1 LGHNA and CDR2 YNFKEQ. The CDR3 runs to 17 residues. The V and J ends lost 0 bases and 0 bases respectively, with 11 bases between them. This CDR3 reads CASSQDGGGSTNEKLFF. The CDR3 bases are TGTGCCAGCAGCCAAGATGGAGGAGGGTCAACTAATGAAAAACTGTTTTTT.

The sample holds a few counts of this clone. This chain uses TRBV5-6 with TRBJ1-5; D remains unclear. This CDR3 spans 13 amino acids. The germline V gene encodes CDR1 SGHDT and CDR2 YYEEEE. The V and J ends lost 0 bases and 4 bases respectively, with 5 bases between them. CDR3 residues: CASSLGQNQPQHF. CDR3 sequence (DNA): TGTGCCAGCAGCTTGGGTCAGAATCAGCCCCAGCATTTT.

The chain employs TRBV5-1 and TRBJ1-2; 9 positions match TRBD1. V lost 0 bases, J lost 4 bases, and 4 bases stayed unmatched. The CDR3 has 15 amino acids. The germline V gene encodes CDR1 SGHRS and CDR2 YFSETQ. The CDR3 region is CASSLDRGLSYGYTF. The CDR3 nucleotides read TGCGCCAGCAGCTTGGACAGGGGGCTCAGCTATGGCTACACCTTC.

The V gene is TRBV5-4, the J gene TRBJ2-2; maybe TRBD2 (5 bases). This CDR3 spans 16 amino acids. Germline V lookup: CDR1 SGHNT, CDR2 YYREEE (reference sequence). With 4 bases removed from V and 4 bases from J, the gap between germline ends came to 17 bases. The CDR3 region is CASSQIRGLGTGELFF. The CDR3 bases are TGTGCCAGCAGCCAAATACGGGGTTTAGGCACCGGGGAGCTGTTTTTT.

The chain recombines TRBV6-6 with TRBJ2-5; possibly TRBD1 for D (6 bases). V dropped 4 bases and J dropped 5 bases, with 17 bases sitting between them. The germline V gene has CDR1 MNHNY and CDR2 SVGAGI (reference sequence). The CDR3 is 15 amino acids. CDR3 DNA sequence: TGTGCCAGCAGTTTTCTGGGGGCAATGGGGGAGACCCAGTACTTC. This translates into CASSFLGAMGETQYF.

The rearrangement joins TRBV14 to TRBJ1-2; 7 bases are a match to TRBD1. The germline gives CDR1 SGHDN, CDR2 FVKESK. With 3 bases clipped from V and 4 bases from J, the junction kept 8 bases outside the gene matches. The CDR3 has 15 amino acids. The CDR3 region has the DNA TGTGCCAGCAGCCATGAGGGGGCGCGAAGCTATGGCTACACCTTC. It specifies CASSHEGARSYGYTF.

Written as DNA, the CDR3 is TGTGCCAGCAGCCTAGCGGGGGGACTCAATGAGCAGTTCTTC. It codes for CASSLAGGLNEQFF. This chain links TRBV7-3 with TRBJ2-1; 11 bases line up with TRBD2. Trimming at V came to 5 bases and at J to 6 bases, leaving 3 bases not matched to a gene. Germline V CDR1 and CDR2: SGHTA, FQGTGA. CDR3 length: 14 residues.

The DNA for the CDR3 is TGTGCCAGCAGCTTAAGGTCGGGGGGCGTTAGCGATGAGCAGTTCTTC. It specifies CASSLRSGGVSDEQFF. V gene TRBV7-8 combines with J gene TRBJ2-1; possible D gene TRBD2, 7 bases. The V end was cut by 2 bases, the J end by 8 bases, with 19 bases between. The CDR3 is made up of 16 amino acids. CDR1 and CDR2 (germline): SGHVS, FQNEAQ.

The CDR3, as DNA: TGTGCCAGCAGCTGGATGGTGGACAGCGTTAACTATGGCTACACCTTC. Amino acids: CASSWMVDSVNYGYTF. The rearrangement uses TRBV5-6 and TRBJ1-2; possible D gene TRBD1, 6 bases. The CDR3 is made up of 16 amino acids. The V end lost 3 bases, the J end lost 1 base, and 16 bases lay between the germline ends. Looked up from germline, CDR1 is SGHDT and CDR2 is YYEEEE.

V and J are TRBV19 and TRBJ2-7, with D perhaps TRBD2 (5 bases). Looked up from germline, CDR1 is LNHDA and CDR2 is SQIVND (reference sequence). This CDR3 has 14 residues. Trimming stripped 4 bases from V and 4 bases from J, with 14 bases between. CDR3 in DNA: TGTGCCAGTAGTAAACCCGGGAATGGGTACGAGCAGTACTTC. This sequence encodes CASSKPGNGYEQYF.

The chain uses TRBV7-2 and TRBJ2-7, with 8 bases that match TRBD1. After removal of 1 base from V and 3 bases from J, the junction contained 5 bases not matched to a gene. CDR1 is SGHTA and CDR2 is FQGNSA in the germline V gene. CDR3 length: 15 residues. The DNA of the CDR3 is TGTGCCAGCAGCTTAGTTCGGACAGGGAGCTACGAGCAGTACTTC. Protein sequence: CASSLVRTGSYEQYF.

CDR3 coding DNA: TGTGCCAGCAGTCAGCTAATTACAGGGACTGAAGCTTTCTTT. Its translation is CASSQLITGTEAFF. The chain carries TRBV9 and TRBJ1-1; TRBD1 is a possible D gene (6 bases). V was trimmed by 5 bases and J by 5 bases, leaving 16 bases between them. The germline V gene encodes CDR1 SGDLS and CDR2 YYNGEE. CDR3 length equals 14 residues.

The CDR3 loop reads CASTLGVMNTEAFF. CDR3 coding DNA: TGTGCCAGCACCTTAGGGGTTATGAACACTGAAGCTTTCTTT. The chain links TRBV5-5 to TRBJ1-1; weak D call: TRBD1 (5 bases). Germline CDR1 reads SGHKS; CDR2 reads YYEKEE (reference sequence). CDR3 length equals 14 residues. V dropped 6 bases and J dropped 0 bases, with 12 bases sitting between them.

The chain couples TRBV2 to TRBJ1-5, with D unresolved. The CDR3 sequence is 13 residues long. Germline V gives CDR1 SNHLY, CDR2 FYNNEI. V was trimmed by 10 bases and J by 0 bases, leaving 10 bases between them. CDR3 amino acids: CAIAPSSNQPQHF. The CDR3 DNA is TGTGCCATAGCACCGAGTAGCAATCAGCCCCAGCATTTT.

The V gene is TRBV7-3, the J gene TRBJ2-3; 10 bases agree with TRBD1. Germline V gives CDR1 SGHTA, CDR2 FQGTGA. The CDR3 runs 15 residues. After removal of 5 bases from V and 3 bases from J, the junction contained 5 bases not matched to a gene. The CDR3 DNA follows: TGTGCCAGCAGCCTGGGACAGGGGATGACAGATACGCAGTATTTT. Its protein product is CASSLGQGMTDTQYF.

The genes are TRBV7-9 and TRBJ2-7; D call uncertain. This CDR3 contains 13 residues. The germline V and J ends were trimmed by 1 base and 2 bases, with 6 bases remaining between them. Looked up from germline, CDR1 is SEHNR and CDR2 is FQNEAQ (reference sequence). In nucleotides, the CDR3 is TGTGCCAGCAGCTTAGACGGTCCCTACGAGCAGTACTTC. Translated: CASSLDGPYEQYF.

The chain combines TRBV5-6 with TRBJ1-1, with a tentative D call TRBD1 (6 bases). Germline values: CDR1 SGHDT, CDR2 YYEEEE. V was shortened by 6 bases and J by 1 base, with 13 bases between the two germline ends. This CDR3 spans 14 amino acids. The CDR3 DNA follows: TGTGCCAGCACCCAGACAGGTCCGAACACTGAAGCTTTCTTT. Encoded protein: CASTQTGPNTEAFF.

This clone was seen just once. The gene calls are TRBV7-9 and TRBJ2-5; D gene unclear. V lost 4 bases and J lost 5, with 5 bases in between. The CDR3 sequence is 11 residues long. From germline, CDR1 is SEHNR and CDR2 FQNEAQ (reference sequence). CDR3 bases: TGTGCCAGCAGCTACTTCGAGACCCAGTACTTC. Its protein is CASSYFETQYF.

The chain recombines TRBV5-1 with TRBJ1-1; D is unresolved. Trimming cost V 5 bases and J 5 bases, with 16 bases left between them. In germline, CDR1 is SGHRS, CDR2 YFSETQ. The CDR3 runs 14 residues. The CDR3 bases are TGCGCCAGCAGACCGCCCAGTCCGGGGACTGAAGCTTTCTTT. This gives the protein CASRPPSPGTEAFF.

The rearrangement uses TRBV29-1 and TRBJ2-7; D might be TRBD2 (5 bases). The CDR3 extends over 13 amino acids. With 2 bases removed from V and 5 bases from J, the gap between germline ends came to 13 bases. Germline V lookup: CDR1 SQVTM, CDR2 ANQGSEA. Written as DNA, the CDR3 is TGCAGCGTTGAATCGGGGTTCGCCCACGAGCAGTACTTC. Protein product: CSVESGFAHEQYF.

This rearrangement joins TRBV30 to TRBJ2-5; D call uncertain. The germline V gene has CDR1 GTSNPN and CDR2 SVGIG (reference sequence). The CDR3 spans 12 residues. Trimming pared 0 bases from V and 5 bases from J, leaving 7 bases between. The CDR3 loop reads CAWSVPGETQYF. CDR3 bases: TGTGCCTGGAGTGTACCCGGGGAGACCCAGTACTTC.